Below, one T cell receptor beta chain is given with its context. Which antigen it targets is not known. No clone much larger than this one lies a single base away; base qualities are absent. Graves' hyperthyroidism was defined as stable when no progression to ophthalmopathy occurred over 18 months of follow-up. The hyperthyroidism patients were between 18 and 65 years old and newly diagnosed, with a disease duration of less than 2 months. The study excluded patients with uncontrolled infections, other autoimmune diseases, pregnancy or lactation. Diagnoses relied on clinical symptoms, serum thyroxine and TRAb, thyroid ultrasound and orbital computed tomography. PBMCs were isolated from more than 9 ml of fresh peripheral blood by Ficoll-Paque density gradient centrifugation. Total RNA was extracted using Trizol reagent, and RNA quality was assessed on an Agilent 2100 Bioanalyzer. The data are from a study of T cells in Graves' hyperthyroidism and ophthalmopathy (dated by TCRdb to the late 2010s). Looking at the study overall: Peripheral blood was collected at initial diagnosis, before any treatment. After sampling, hyperthyroidism patients received methimazole starting at 30 mg daily, and ophthalmopathy patients received high-dose intravenous methylprednisolone. The roughly 90 discovery patients were divided at random into training and test sets in a 7:3 ratio. In roughly six Graves' hyperthyroidism patients, the study also compared T-cell repertoires from thyroid tissue with T-cell repertoires from blood. Prospective prediction of ophthalmopathy was tested in an independent validation cohort consisting of fewer than 20 hyperthyroidism patients and more than 15 patients who later progressed to ophthalmopathy. To identify distinguishing TCR V-J signatures, a discovery cohort of about 95 patients was used, comprising fewer than 45 with Graves' ophthalmopathy and about 59 with stable Graves' hyperthyroidism. The paper reports TCR Vbeta CDR3 sequencing of approximately 140 peripheral blood samples: under 45 ophthalmopathy, roughly 80 hyperthyroidism and approximately 17 progressor patients. The research as a whole found: Most expanded thyroid clonotypes (frequency above 0.001) were also detected in blood, suggesting blood repertoires may reflect thyroid immune responses. Sample size was not statistically predetermined, and investigators were not blinded to group allocation. Ophthalmopathy was separated from stable hyperthyroidism by a 13 V-J signature model, with over 85% sensitivity and 81% to 82% specificity obtained in cross-validation and 80%/75% obtained in testing. In validation, the model predicted progression to ophthalmopathy a median of about 6.8 months before onset, with roughly 68% sensitivity and more than 72% specificity.

Amplification of TCR beta CDR3 regions was carried out from RNA transcripts. The TCR CDR3 was subjected to a first round of RT-PCR using the HTBI primer set and the Qiagen OneStep RT-PCR kit. A second multiplex PCR round built the libraries, followed by size selection and purification. The libraries were sequenced on an Illumina HiSeq2000 using paired-end 100 bp reads. Per the original workflow: SOAPnuke was used to process the raw data, removing reads that contained adapters or uncalled bases, had a mean Phred below 15, or lacked an exact match to the constant primer or identifier. COPE v1.2.5 was used to merge the high-quality paired reads, and each unique nucleotide sequence was defined as a clonotype. MiTCR v1.1 was used to align clonotypes to the IMGT TRBV, TRBD and TRBJ reference segments. The analysis included only V-J combinations with a frequency above 0.0001, which together covered 98% to 99.2% of the repertoires. A TCS score was defined as the ratio between F50 (clonal expansion) and ExV (chaos), using BLOSUM62-based TCRdist between CDR3 peptides within each V-J. Welch's t-statistics and random forest reduced fewer than 600 V-J features to 13, which were used in a naive Bayes classifier (R e1071). The raw public reads went through TCRdb reprocessing: fastp at Q25, MiXCR clone calling, in-frame beta chains kept. CDR3 protein sequences are deduplicated, and each keeps its most common genes and DNA. The V and J calls were not made by the authors but by TCRdb's processing. The sample table contains a few hundred thousand distinct CDR3 sequences; only one count was recorded for approximately 14% of them. Around 7.5% of the sample is taken by the ten largest.

The CDR3 holds 15 amino acids from the cysteine to the phenylalanine. Kept here is only the CDR3 DNA, which spans 45 bases and is read in frame from base 1. The germline V gene sets CDR1 to SGHRS and CDR2 to YFSETQ. For this chain, trimming is 4 bases at the V end and 2 bases at the J end, and the number of junction bases without a gene match is 6. The chain uses TRBV5-1 and TRBJ2-7, with 10 central nucleotides matching TRBD2. The specimen sequenced was blood. This sequence originates from a woman aged 25 to 39 with Graves' hyperthyroidism. CDR3 sequence: CASSRGLATAYEQYF. The DNA reads as follows: TGCGCCAGCAGCAGGGGACTAGCGACTGCCTACGAGCAGTACTTC.